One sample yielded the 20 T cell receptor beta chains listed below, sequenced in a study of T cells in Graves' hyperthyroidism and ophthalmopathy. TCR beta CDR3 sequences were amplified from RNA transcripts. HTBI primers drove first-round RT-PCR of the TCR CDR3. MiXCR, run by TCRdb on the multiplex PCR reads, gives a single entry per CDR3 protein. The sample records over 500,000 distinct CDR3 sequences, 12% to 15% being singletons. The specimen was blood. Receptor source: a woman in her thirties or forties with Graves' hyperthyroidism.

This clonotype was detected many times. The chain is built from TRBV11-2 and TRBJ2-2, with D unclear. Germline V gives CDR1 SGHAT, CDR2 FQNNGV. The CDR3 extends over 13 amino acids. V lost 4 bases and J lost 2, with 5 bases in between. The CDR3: CASSSLNTGELFF. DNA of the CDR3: TGTGCCAGCAGCTCTCTAAACACCGGGGAGCTGTTTTTT.

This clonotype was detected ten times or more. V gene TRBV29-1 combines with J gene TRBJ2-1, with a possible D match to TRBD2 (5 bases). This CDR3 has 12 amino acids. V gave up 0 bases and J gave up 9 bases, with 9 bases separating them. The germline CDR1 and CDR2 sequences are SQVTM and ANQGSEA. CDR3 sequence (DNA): TGCAGCGTTGAAGACAGACGGGGTGAGCAGTTCTTC. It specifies CSVEDRRGEQFF.

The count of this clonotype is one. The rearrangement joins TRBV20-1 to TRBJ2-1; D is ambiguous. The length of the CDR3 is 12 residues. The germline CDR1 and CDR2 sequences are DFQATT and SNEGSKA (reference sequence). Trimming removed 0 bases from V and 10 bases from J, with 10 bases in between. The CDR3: CSARERIDEQFF. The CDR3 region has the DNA TGCAGTGCTAGAGAGCGCATCGACGAGCAGTTCTTC.

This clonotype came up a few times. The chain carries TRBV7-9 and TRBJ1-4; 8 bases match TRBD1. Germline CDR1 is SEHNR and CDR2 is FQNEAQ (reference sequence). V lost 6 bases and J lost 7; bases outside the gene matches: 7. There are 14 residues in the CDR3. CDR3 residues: CASSLGTGGEKLFF. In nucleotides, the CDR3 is TGTGCCAGCAGTTTGGGAACAGGGGGTGAAAAACTGTTTTTT.

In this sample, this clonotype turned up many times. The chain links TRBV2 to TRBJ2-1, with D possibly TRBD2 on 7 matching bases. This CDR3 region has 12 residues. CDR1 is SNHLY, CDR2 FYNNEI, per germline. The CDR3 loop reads CAGEGVNNEQFF. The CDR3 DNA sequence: TGTGCAGGGGAGGGGGTGAACAATGAGCAGTTCTTC.

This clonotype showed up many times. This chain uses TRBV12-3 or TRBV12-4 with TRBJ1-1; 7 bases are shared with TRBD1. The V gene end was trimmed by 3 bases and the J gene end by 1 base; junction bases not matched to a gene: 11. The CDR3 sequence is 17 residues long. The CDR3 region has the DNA TGTGCCAGCAGTTTCTTCGGACAGGCCTCCCCGAACACTGAAGCTTTCTTT. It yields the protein CASSFFGQASPNTEAFF.

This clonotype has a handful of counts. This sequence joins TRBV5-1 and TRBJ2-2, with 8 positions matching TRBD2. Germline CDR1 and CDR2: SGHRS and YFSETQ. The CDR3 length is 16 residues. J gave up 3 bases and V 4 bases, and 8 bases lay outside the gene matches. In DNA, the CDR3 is TGCGCCAGCAGCGAGATAGCGGGATCGGACACCGGGGAGCTGTTTTTT. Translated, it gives CASSEIAGSDTGELFF.

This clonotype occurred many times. CDR3 sequence: CASSDGTPRGYTF. CDR3 DNA: TGTGCCAGCAGCGACGGGACACCGAGAGGCTACACCTTC. The gene calls are TRBV28 and TRBJ1-2, with D possibly matching TRBD1 (6 bases). Germline CDR1 MDHEN, CDR2 SYDVKM. The ends were cut back, 6 bases at V and 8 bases at J, with 16 bases in the middle. There are 13 residues in the CDR3.

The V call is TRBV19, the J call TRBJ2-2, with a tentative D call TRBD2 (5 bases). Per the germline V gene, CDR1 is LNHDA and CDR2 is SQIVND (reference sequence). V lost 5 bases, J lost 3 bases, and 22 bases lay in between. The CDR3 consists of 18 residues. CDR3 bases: TGTGCCAGTAGTCCAGCGGACTCCCCCCTGACCTACACCGGGGAGCTGTTTTTT. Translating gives CASSPADSPLTYTGELFF.

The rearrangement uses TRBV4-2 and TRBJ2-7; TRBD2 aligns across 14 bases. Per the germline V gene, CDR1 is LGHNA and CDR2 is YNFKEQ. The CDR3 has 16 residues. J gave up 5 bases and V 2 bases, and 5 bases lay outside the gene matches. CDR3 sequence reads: CASSQSQGLAGDEQYF. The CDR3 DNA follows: TGTGCCAGCAGCCAATCCCAGGGACTAGCGGGAGACGAGCAGTACTTC.

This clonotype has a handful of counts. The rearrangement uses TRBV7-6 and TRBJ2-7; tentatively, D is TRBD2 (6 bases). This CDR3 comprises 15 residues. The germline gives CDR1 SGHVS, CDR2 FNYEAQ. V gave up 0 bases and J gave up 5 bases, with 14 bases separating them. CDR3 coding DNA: TGTGCCAGCAGCTTAGCCGGGGGTACGACCGACGAGCAGTACTTC. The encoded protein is CASSLAGGTTDEQYF.

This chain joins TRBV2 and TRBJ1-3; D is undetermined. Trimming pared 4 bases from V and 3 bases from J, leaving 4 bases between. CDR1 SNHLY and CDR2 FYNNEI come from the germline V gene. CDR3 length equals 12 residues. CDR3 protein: CASSVVGNTIYF. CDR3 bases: TGTGCCAGCAGTGTGGTTGGAAACACCATATATTTT.

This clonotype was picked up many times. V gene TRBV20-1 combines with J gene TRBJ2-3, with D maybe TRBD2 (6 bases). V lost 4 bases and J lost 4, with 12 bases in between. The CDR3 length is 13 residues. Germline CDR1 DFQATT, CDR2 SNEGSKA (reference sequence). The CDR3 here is CSATGDGADTQYF. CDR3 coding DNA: TGCAGTGCTACGGGAGACGGGGCAGATACGCAGTATTTT.

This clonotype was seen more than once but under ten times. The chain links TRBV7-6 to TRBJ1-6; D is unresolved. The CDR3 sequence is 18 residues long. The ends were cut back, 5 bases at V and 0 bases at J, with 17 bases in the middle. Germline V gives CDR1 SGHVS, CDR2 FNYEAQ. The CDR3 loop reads CASSPHDQTGSYNSPLHF. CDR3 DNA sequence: TGTGCCAGCAGCCCCCACGACCAAACGGGCTCCTATAATTCACCCCTCCACTTT.

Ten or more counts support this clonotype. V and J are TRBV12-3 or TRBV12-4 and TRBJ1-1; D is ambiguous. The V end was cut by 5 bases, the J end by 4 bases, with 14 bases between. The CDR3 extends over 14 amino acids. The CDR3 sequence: CASSPNRDSTEAFF. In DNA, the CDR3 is TGTGCCAGCAGTCCTAATAGGGATAGCACTGAAGCTTTCTTT.

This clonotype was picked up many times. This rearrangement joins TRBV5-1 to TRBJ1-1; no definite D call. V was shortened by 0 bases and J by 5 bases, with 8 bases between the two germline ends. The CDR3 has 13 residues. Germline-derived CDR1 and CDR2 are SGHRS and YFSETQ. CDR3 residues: CASSLGWGTEAFF. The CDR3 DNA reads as TGCGCCAGCAGCTTGGGCTGGGGAACTGAAGCTTTCTTT.

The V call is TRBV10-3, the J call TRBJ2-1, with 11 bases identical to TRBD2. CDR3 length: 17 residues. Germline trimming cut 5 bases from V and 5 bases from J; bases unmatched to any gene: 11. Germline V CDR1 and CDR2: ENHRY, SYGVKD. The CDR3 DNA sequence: TGTGCCATCAGTATGAACACCGGACTAGCGGGTAACAATGAGCAGTTCTTC. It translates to CAISMNTGLAGNNEQFF.

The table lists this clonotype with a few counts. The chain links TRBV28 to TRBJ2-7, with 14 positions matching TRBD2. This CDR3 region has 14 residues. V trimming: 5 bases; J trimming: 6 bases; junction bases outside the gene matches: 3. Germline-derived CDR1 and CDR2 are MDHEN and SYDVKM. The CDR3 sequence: CASSVGLAGVEQYF. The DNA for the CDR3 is TGTGCCAGCAGTGTGGGACTAGCGGGAGTCGAGCAGTACTTC.

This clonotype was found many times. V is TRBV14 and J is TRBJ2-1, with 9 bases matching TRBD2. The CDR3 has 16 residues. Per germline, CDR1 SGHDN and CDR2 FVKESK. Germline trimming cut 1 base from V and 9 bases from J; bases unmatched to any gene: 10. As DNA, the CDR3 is TGTGCCAGCAGCCAAGGGGTTAGCGGGAGACGGAGTGAGCAGTTCTTC. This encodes CASSQGVSGRRSEQFF.

Here the CDR3 reads CASSSSGGVNEKLFF. CDR3 DNA: TGTGCCAGCAGCTCGTCAGGTGGGGTAAATGAAAAACTGTTTTTT. J is TRBJ1-4 and V is TRBV5-6; no clear D gene. Germline V CDR1 and CDR2: SGHDT, YYEEEE. The CDR3 length is 15 residues. V shed 3 bases and J shed 5 bases, with 14 bases lying between them.